The present entry profiles one T cell receptor beta chain with its context. This clone was picked up a small number of times. This clone's antigen is unknown. No much larger clone exists at a distance of one base, and base qualities are not known. The record originates from a study of T cell responses to AZD1222 COVID-19 vaccine (dated by TCRdb to the early 2020s). About the investigation overall: AZD1222 recipients whose second dose came at about 4 weeks and those whose second dose came at about 12 weeks were combined into one group, since spike-specific TCR depth and breadth did not differ between the two schedules. TCR sequencing covered 230 to 250 trial participants: 200 to 210 given two doses of AZD1222 and around 25 given two doses of MenACWY control vaccine. Trial participants were enrolled by age into 18-55, 56-69 and 70-plus year subgroups, with approximately 150, 28 and 58 TCR-sequenced participants respectively. General study outcomes and caveats: Participants were mostly white British and included more females than males, and it was suggested by the authors that clonal diversity may have been underestimated. Conclusions about previously exposed vaccinees were limited because only six AZD1222 recipients were SARS-CoV-2 seropositive at baseline. The whole spike protein was spanned by vaccine-associated CD4 TCRs, and dominant responses were seen in regions 160-218 and 743-854. Reportedly, close to half of the unique spike-specific TCRs recognized epitopes lying outside the regions that are mutated in the B.1.351 and B.1.1.7 variants. Because no day 14 peak-response samples were available, repertoires were characterized only after the peak T cell response. A significant rise in spike-specific TCR breadth and depth was observed after two AZD1222 doses relative to day 0 and relative to MenACWY recipients. In the small 56-69-year group, the increase in depth fell short of significance, most likely because of low power.

The CDR3 regions of human TCRbeta chains were subjected to immunosequencing. The paper's processing steps were these. Repertoire TCRs were checked for matches against a reference library of SARS-CoV-2-specific TCRs that had been generated using the MIRA antigen-specificity platform. Breadth meant the fraction of unique TCRs that were SARS-CoV-2-associated, whereas depth meant the fraction of total T cells that were SARS-CoV-2-associated. Each spike-specific TCR was assigned to its reactive spike region and to a CD4 or CD8 class using the MIRA data. Log10-transformed breadth and depth values were compared by one-way ANOVA with Sidak's multiple comparisons tests. This is the immuneACCESS table as TCRdb keeps it, with only in-frame sequences that have V and J called. A part of the clones is gone; compared with another copy, unresolved V genes explain less than half, and the rest is unexplained. The DNA was the basis for D and trimming; V, J and clone size are from that table. The sample data list about 110,000 clones, and around 92% of these were observed just once. 6.6% of the sample comes from the top ten.

The time point label of this sample denotes: baseline before first vaccination. Samples from vaccinated people were obtained from the UK trials COV001 and COV002, which included a single-blind randomized controlled phase 2/3 trial of AZD1222 (ChAdOx1 nCoV-19) in healthy adults. For TCRbeta chain sequencing, PBMC samples were collected from trial participants at day 0 and at day 28 after the second dose. From the germline V gene, CDR1 is MNHEY and CDR2 is SVGAGI. The V and J ends are trimmed by 3 bases and 5 bases, leaving 13 bases between them. Its CDR3 holds 15 amino acids, cysteine through phenylalanine. The kept DNA is CDR3 alone, 45 bases in frame from the first base.

Sequences were derived from peripheral blood, sampled on day 0 of AZD1222 vaccination. The rearrangement combines TRBV6-5 with TRBJ1-4; the D gene is not confidently resolved. This receptor was taken from an adult in good health. The CDR3 protein: CASSYRGRSNEKLFF. The nucleotides read TGTGCCAGCAGTTATCGTGGCCGTTCGAATGAAAAACTGTTTTTT.